This TCR beta chain was sequenced during a study of blood T cell repertoires in COVID-19. In the study overall: The samples span acute and convalescent COVID-19 from the United States, Italy and Spain. PBMCs, B-cell-depleted T cells, or T cells provided the cDNA or gDNA that made up the material.

As processed by the authors: The assay estimated nucleated cells by amplifying reference gene primers. Produced via immunoSEQ multiplex PCR; TCRdb's table is partial and in-frame only. The D gene and trimming were derived from the DNA, and the V and J assignments and clone size from that table. The sample consists of 95,000 to 110,000 clones, 82% of them appearing once. V lost 0 bases to trimming and J lost 2 bases, with 12 bases between them. This CDR3 has 16 residues. CDR1 LGHNA and CDR2 YSLEER come from the germline V gene. The sample was peripheral blood. The source is a man between 60 and 75 years old with acute or convalescent COVID-19. The chain links TRBV4-3 to TRBJ2-3; D is unresolved. The CDR3 region is CASSQEPPGSTDTQYF. DNA for the CDR3: TGCGCCAGCAGCCAAGAACCCCCAGGATCCACAGATACGCAGTATTTT.